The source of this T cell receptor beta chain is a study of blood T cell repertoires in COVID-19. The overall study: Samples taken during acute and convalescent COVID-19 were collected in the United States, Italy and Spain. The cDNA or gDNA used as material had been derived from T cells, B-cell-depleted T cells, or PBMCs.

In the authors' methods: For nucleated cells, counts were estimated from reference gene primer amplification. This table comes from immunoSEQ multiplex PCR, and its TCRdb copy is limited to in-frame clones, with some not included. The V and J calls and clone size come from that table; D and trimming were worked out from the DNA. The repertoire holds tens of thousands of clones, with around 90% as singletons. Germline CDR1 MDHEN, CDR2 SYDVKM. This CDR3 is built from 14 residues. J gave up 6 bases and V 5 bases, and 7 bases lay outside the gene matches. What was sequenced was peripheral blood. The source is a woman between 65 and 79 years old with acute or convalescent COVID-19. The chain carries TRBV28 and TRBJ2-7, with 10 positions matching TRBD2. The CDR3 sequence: CASSASGSVGEQYF. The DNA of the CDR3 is TGTGCCAGCAGTGCTAGCGGGAGTGTTGGCGAGCAGTACTTC.